This T cell receptor (beta chain) is from a study of blood T cell repertoires in COVID-19. V gave up 5 bases and J gave up 3 bases, with 11 bases separating them. CDR3 length: 14 amino acids. Germline assignment: CDR1 SEHNR and CDR2 FQNEAQ (reference sequence). Recruits, aged about 18 to 89 years, lived in 24 US areas. Sequencing used immunoSEQ multiplex PCR; TCRdb keeps in-frame clones, though not all of them. The data hold around 130,000 clones, with approximately 80% observed a single time. The source material was PBMCs or T cells enriched from blood (not recorded which). This chain uses TRBV7-9 with TRBJ2-4; TRBD2 might be the D (6 bases). The source is a woman between 18 and 29 years old who had been exposed to COVID-19. The CDR3 loop reads CASSLRGGKNIQYF. CDR3 DNA: TGTGCCAGCAGCCTACGGGGAGGCAAAAACATTCAGTACTTC.